A single sample gave rise to the 2 T cell receptor beta chains below, sequenced in a study of control samples from healthy donors and cancer patients (dated by TCRdb to 2020 to 2022). The protocol used for the library was the immunoSEQ multiplex PCR assay. Not all clones reach the TCRdb copy of this immuneACCESS table, which keeps in-frame sequences only. Checked studies attribute under half of the gap to unresolved V genes and leave the rest unexplained. The sample table holds about 150,000 clones, of which more than 85% were seen once. The ten biggest clones cover approximately 0.7% of the sample. Sequencing was carried out using blood. The receptors stem from a woman aged 25 to 39 in good health.

This chain joins TRBV25-1 and TRBJ2-7; D may match TRBD1 or TRBD2 (6 bases each). V was clipped by 5 bases and J by 2 bases, with 16 bases between them. Per the germline V gene, CDR1 is MGHDK and CDR2 is SYGVNS. This CDR3 spans 15 amino acids. This chain's CDR3 is CASSRRGAVPYEQYF. The CDR3, as DNA: TGTGCCAGCAGTCGAAGGGGGGCGGTCCCCTACGAGCAGTACTTC.

The rearrangement links TRBV2 to TRBJ1-3; D gene unclear. Germline-derived CDR1 and CDR2 are SNHLY and FYNNEI. V dropped 8 bases and J dropped 0 bases, with 11 bases sitting between them. The CDR3 consists of 14 residues. CDR3 residues: CASSPTVSGNTIYF. In DNA, the CDR3 is TGTGCCAGCTCGCCCACAGTCTCTGGAAACACCATATATTTT.